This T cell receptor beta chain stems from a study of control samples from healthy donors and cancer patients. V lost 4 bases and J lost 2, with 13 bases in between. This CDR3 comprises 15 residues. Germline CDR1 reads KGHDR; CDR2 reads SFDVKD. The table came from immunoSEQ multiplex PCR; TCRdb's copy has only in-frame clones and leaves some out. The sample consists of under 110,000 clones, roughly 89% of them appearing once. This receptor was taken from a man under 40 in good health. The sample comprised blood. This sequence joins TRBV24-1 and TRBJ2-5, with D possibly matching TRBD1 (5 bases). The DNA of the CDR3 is TGTGCCACCAGTGACGCCACAGGACGTCAAGAGACCCAGTACTTC. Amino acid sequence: CATSDATGRQETQYF.